The source of this T cell receptor (beta chain) is a study of breast tumors, draining lymph nodes, adjacent tissues. TCRdb reanalysed the multiplex PCR reads using MiXCR and keeps one entry per CDR3 protein. Here the sample spans around 230,000 distinct CDR3 sequences, 30% to 35% being singletons. On this clonotype itself: Antigen unknown. This sequence may be a read error, since a much larger clone differs from it by one base.

Findings of the study overall: Tumor T cell lymph node origin was a supported hypothesis, not proven.

The lymph nodes were axillary draining lymph nodes from breast cancer patients. Input material: axillary lymph node tissue. The sequence was collected from a female donor with breast cancer. Some clones in this sample may be carry-over from other donors' samples.

The chain's CDR3 is CASRGTTGELFF. CDR3 nucleotide sequence: TGTGCCAGCAGGGGGACTACCGGGGAGCTGTTTTTT. V gene TRBV10-3 combines with J gene TRBJ2-2, with D maybe TRBD1 (7 bases). The CDR3 contains 12 residues. CDR1 ENHRY and CDR2 SYGVKD come from the germline V gene. V was cut by 10 bases and J by 5 bases, with 11 bases left in between.